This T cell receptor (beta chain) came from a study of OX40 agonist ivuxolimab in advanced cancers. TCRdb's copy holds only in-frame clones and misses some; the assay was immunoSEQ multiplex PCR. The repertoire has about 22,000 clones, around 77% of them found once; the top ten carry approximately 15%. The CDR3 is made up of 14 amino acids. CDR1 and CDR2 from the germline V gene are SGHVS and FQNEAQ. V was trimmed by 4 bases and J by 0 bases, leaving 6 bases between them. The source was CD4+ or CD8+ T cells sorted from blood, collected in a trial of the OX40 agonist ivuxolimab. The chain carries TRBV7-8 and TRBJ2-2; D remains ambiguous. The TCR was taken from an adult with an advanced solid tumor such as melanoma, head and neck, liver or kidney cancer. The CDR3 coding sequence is TGTGCCAGCAGCTCAAGGCCGAACACCGGGGAGCTGTTTTTT. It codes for CASSSRPNTGELFF.